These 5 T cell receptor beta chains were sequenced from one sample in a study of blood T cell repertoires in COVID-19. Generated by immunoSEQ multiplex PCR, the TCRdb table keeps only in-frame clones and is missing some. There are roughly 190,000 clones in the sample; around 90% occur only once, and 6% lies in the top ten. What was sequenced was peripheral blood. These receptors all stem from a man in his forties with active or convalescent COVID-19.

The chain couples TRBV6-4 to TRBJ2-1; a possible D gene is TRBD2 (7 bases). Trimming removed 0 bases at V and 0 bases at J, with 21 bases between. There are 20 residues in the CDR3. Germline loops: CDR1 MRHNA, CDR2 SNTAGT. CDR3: CASSDSSPRGPGGSYNEQFF. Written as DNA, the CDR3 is TGTGCCAGCAGTGACTCGTCCCCGCGGGGGCCCGGAGGCTCCTACAATGAGCAGTTCTTC.

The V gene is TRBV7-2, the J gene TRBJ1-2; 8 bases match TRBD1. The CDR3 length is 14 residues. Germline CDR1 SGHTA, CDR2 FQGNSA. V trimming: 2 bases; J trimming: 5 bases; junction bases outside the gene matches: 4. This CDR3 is CASSLQGAIYGYTF. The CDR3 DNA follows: TGTGCCAGCAGCTTACAGGGGGCGATATATGGCTACACCTTC. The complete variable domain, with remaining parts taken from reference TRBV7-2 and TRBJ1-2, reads GAGVSQSPSNKVTEKGKDVELRCDPISGHTALYWYRQSLGQGLEFLIYFQGNSAPDKSGLPSDRFSAERTGGSVSTLTIQRTQQEDSAVYLCASSLQGAIYGYTFGSGTRLTVV.

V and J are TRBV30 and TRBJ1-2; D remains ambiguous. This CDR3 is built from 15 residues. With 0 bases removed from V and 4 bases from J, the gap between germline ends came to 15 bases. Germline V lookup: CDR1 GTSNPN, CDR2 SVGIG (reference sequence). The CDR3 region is CAWSVQRAAGYGYTF. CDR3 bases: TGTGCCTGGAGTGTACAACGGGCTGCGGGCTATGGCTACACCTTC.

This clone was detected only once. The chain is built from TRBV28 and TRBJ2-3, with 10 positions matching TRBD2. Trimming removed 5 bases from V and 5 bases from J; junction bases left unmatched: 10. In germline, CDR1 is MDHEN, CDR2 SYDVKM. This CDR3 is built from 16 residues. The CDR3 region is CASSRPSGSMGDTQYF. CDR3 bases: TGTGCCAGCAGTCGTCCTAGCGGGAGTATGGGAGATACGCAGTATTTT.

The CDR3 protein is CASSFRDRESYEQYF. The CDR3 bases are TGTGCCAGCAGCTTCCGGGACAGGGAGTCCTACGAGCAGTACTTC. The chain is built from TRBV28 and TRBJ2-7; 9 bases map to TRBD1. The CDR3 has 15 residues. The germline CDR1 and CDR2 sequences are MDHEN and SYDVKM. The V segment lost 6 bases and the J segment 1 base; nucleotides outside the gene matches: 7. Variable domain in full (rest from reference TRBV28 and TRBJ2-7): DVKVTQSSRYLVKRTGEKVFLECVQDMDHENMFWYRQDPGLGLRLIYFSYDVKMKEKGDIPEGYSVSREKKERFSLILESASTNQTSMYLCASSFRDRESYEQYFGPGTRLTVT.